The rows below give T cell receptor beta chains drawn from one sample of a study of T cells expressing NK-cell markers. TCRdb reprocessed the 5' RACE reads, with one entry per CDR3 protein and no DNA. This sample's table reports a few hundred thousand distinct CDR3 sequences. The sample taken for sequencing was blood T cells: a sorted CD56 or NKG2C T cell subset, CD4+ or CD8+ T cells, or bulk PBMC T cells (not recorded which). These receptors all come from a man younger than 35 in good health. Both conserved end residues are part of each CDR3.

v_call	j_call	cdr3_aa
TRBV14	TRBJ1-3	CASSQETGGPGNTIYF
TRBV12-3/TRBV12-4	TRBJ2-1	CASTPSWANRGEQFF
TRBV21-1	TRBJ2-7	CASSKAQGNPYEQYF
TRBV10-3	TRBJ2-5	CAISRERTAQETQYF
TRBV9	TRBJ2-3	CASSVVSGNPDTQYF
TRBV29-1	TRBJ1-1	CSVEDRRGTPEAFF
TRBV9	TRBJ2-1	CASSTGTTDNEQFF
TRBV6-2/TRBV6-3	TRBJ2-4	CASKPGTSGIAKNIQYF
TRBV20-1	TRBJ1-6	CSVPPRGSVTYNSPLHF
TRBV12-3/TRBV12-4	TRBJ2-1	CASSLTSGRREQFF
TRBV9	TRBJ1-2	CASSVAGNGYTF